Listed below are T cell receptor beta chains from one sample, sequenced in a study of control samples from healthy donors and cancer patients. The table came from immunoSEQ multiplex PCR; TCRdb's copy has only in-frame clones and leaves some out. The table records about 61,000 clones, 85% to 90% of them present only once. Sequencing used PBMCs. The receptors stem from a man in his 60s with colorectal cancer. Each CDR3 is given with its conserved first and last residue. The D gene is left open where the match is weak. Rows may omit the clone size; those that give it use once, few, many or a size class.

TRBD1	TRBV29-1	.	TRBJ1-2	TGCAGCGTTAACAGGGGCTATGGCTACACCTTC	CSVNRGYGYTF
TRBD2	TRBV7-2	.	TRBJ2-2	TGTGCCAGCAGCTTAATGGAGACTAGCGGGGGGGAGCTGTTTTTT	CASSLMETSGGELFF
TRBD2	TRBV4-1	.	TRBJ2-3	TGCGCCAGCAGCCAAGGGGGAGCGGGGGGGCGAACAGATACGCAGTATTTT	CASSQGGAGGRTDTQYF
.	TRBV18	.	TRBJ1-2	TGTGCCAGCTCACCACCGGGTGCTGGCTACACCTTC	CASSPPGAGYTF
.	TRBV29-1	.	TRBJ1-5	TGCAGCGTTGTAGCAGGGGGCAATCAGCCCCAGCATTTT	CSVVAGGNQPQHF
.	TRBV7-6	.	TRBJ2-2	TGTGCCAGCAGCTTAGTGGTACGCACCGGGGAGCTGTTTTTT	CASSLVVRTGELFF
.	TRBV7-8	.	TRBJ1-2	TGTGCCAGCAGCCCTAACGATTATGGCTACACCTTC	CASSPNDYGYTF
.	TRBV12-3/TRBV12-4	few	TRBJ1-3	TGTGCCACGACGGGGCCCGTGGGAAACACCATATATTTT	CATTGPVGNTIYF
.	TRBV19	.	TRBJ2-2	TGTGCCAGTAAGGACCAGGCGGCCGCGAACACCGGGGAGCTGTTTTTT	CASKDQAAANTGELFF
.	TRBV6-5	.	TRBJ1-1	TGTGCCAGCAGTACAGGACGCACTGAAGCTTTCTTT	CASSTGRTEAFF
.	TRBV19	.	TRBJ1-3	TGTGCCAGTAGTACTTCCATTTCTGGAAACACCATATATTTT	CASSTSISGNTIYF
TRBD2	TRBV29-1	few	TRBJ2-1	TGCAGCGTTGATTCTAGCGGGGGGGTCAATGAGCAGTTCTTC	CSVDSSGGVNEQFF
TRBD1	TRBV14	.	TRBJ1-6	TGTGCCAGCAGCACCACAGGGGGCCTTAATTCACCCCTCCACTTT	CASSTTGGLNSPLHF
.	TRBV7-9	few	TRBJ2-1	TGTGCCAGCAGCTTAGGGAGCCCCGAATTCTACAATGAGCAGTTCTTC	CASSLGSPEFYNEQFF
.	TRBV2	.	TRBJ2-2	TGTGCCAGCATGGCTAGCGAGAACACCGGGGAGCTGTTTTTT	CASMASENTGELFF
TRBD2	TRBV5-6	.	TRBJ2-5	TGTGCCAGCAGCCTCAGAGCGGGGGAGGCAGAGACCCAGTACTTC	CASSLRAGEAETQYF
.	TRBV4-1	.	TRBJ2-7	TGCGCCAGCAGCCAAGCCACCCCTTTTGTCGAGCAGTACTTC	CASSQATPFVEQYF
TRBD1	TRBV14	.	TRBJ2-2	TGTGCCAGCAGGGCGACCGGGACAGGGACAACCGGGGAGCTGTTTTTT	CASRATGTGTTGELFF
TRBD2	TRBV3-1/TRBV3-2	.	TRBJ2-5	TGTGCCAGCAGGTCTAGCGGGGGGGAGACCCAGTACTTC	CASRSSGGETQYF
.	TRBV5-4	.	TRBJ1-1	TGTGCCAGCACCTCGATGGAGGGAATAGGTGTTGAAGCTTTCTTT	CASTSMEGIGVEAFF
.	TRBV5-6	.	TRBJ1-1	TGTGCCAGCAGCGAACCGGGACCCAGTAAAGCTTTCTTT	CASSEPGPSKAFF
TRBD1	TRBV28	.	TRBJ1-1	TGTGCCAGCAGTTTACCTCAGGCAGGGGGTGGTGAAGCTTTCTTT	CASSLPQAGGGEAFF
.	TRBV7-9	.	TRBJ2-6	TGTGCCAGCAGCGGACAGGAGGGACCCACGGGGGCCAACGTCCTGACTTTC	CASSGQEGPTGANVLTF
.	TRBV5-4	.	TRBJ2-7	TGTGCCAGCAGCTTGGCATGGCAGGGTGGCGAGCAGTACTTC	CASSLAWQGGEQYF
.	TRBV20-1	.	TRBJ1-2	TGCAGTGCCCCCCCGGGCTACACCTTC	CSAPPGYTF
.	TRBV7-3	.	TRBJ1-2	TGTGCCAGCAGCCCGGCCGGGGGGCGCGGGTATGGCTACACCTTC	CASSPAGGRGYGYTF
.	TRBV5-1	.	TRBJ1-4	TGCGCCAGCAGGGAGACGGTGGCAACTAATGAAAAACTGTTTTTT	CASRETVATNEKLFF
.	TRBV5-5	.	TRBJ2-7	TGTGCCAGCAGCTTGGGGGGGCACGAGCAGTACTTC	CASSLGGHEQYF
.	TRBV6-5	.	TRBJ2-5	TGTGCCAGCAGAGGGACGGTGCAAGAGACCCAGTACTTC	CASRGTVQETQYF
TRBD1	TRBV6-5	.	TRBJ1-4	TGTGCCAGCAGTTACGAGCAGGGGGTGGAAAAACTGTTTTTT	CASSYEQGVEKLFF
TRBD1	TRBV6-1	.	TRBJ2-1	TGTGCCAGCAGTGGGGGACAGGGGGCAGGCATAAACAATGAGCAGTTCTTC	CASSGGQGAGINNEQFF